This T cell receptor beta chain came from a study of cytomegalovirus exposure and HLA in healthy donors. A word on this clone: Its antigen is as yet unknown.

Findings and caveats of the study: The authors reported that TCR beta sequences could predict HLA-A and HLA-B alleles. These predictions were accurate for most subjects in the first cohort. Common viral pathogens were later found to be apparently linked to several of the most significant clusters. TCR beta V segments were, for the most part, productive about 87% or about 30% of the time in an earlier analysis.

Researchers ran the PCR with 60 Vbeta and 13 Jbeta primers. The data were produced by immunoSEQ multiplex PCR, yet TCRdb's version contains in-frame clones alone and is incomplete. The sample consists of about 150,000 clones, roughly 72% of them appearing once. Input material: PBMCs. This receptor was taken from a man aged 35 to 55 in good health and CMV-seronegative.

DNA of the CDR3: TGTGCCACCAGCAAAAACAGGGAGAACACTGAAGCTTTCTTT. Protein sequence: CATSKNRENTEAFF. The chain recombines TRBV15 with TRBJ1-1; tentative D call: TRBD1 (6 bases). Germline assignment: CDR1 LNHNV and CDR2 YYDKDF (reference sequence). The ends were cut back, 4 bases at V and 1 base at J, with 10 bases in the middle. The length of the CDR3 is 14 residues.